The TCR beta chain described here comes from a study of blood T cells in healthy people across ages (dated by TCRdb to between 2015 and 2016). Study-level background: In model experiments, template switching captured roughly one uniquely barcoded TCR beta cDNA molecule for every two T cells. The study measured age-related changes in TCR beta repertoire diversity using deep sequencing normalized with unique cDNA molecular identifiers. Donors were grouped into four age groups: young (average approximately 15 years), middle-aged (39), aged (around 60) and long-lived (approximately 78). To avoid experimental bias, donors of different ages were randomly spread across the sequencing lanes. For two donors (one aged 18 to 29 and one aged 80 or older), the study analyzed two additional independent replicas of 1 million unique cDNA reads from the same blood draw.

The receptor library was made with 5' RACE. Sequenced using an Illumina HiSeq 2500. The second PCR ran for roughly 6 to 11 cycles and used a J-beta primer mix along with a sample-barcoded 5' primer. Each TCR beta cDNA molecule received a unique molecular identifier from a template-switch 5' adaptor carrying 12 random nucleotides. Each sample yielded at least 2.5 million CDR3-containing paired-end reads. First-strand cDNA synthesis was performed from all RNA using the Mint cDNA synthesis kit, with priming by a TRBC-specific oligonucleotide. Following uracil-DNA glycosylase treatment, all cDNA underwent a first 18-cycle PCR with the universal primers M1SS and BC2_uni_R. On the authors' methods: Each sample was normalized by randomly selecting 1 million high-quality reads, each carrying a distinct molecular identifier. Instead of being binned into consensus sequences, reads with shared molecular identifiers were discarded. MiTCR, run with a Q25 quality threshold and the strictest error-elimination algorithm, handled CDR3 identification, clonotype clustering and error correction. A nonparametric unseen species model using Euler transformation provided a lower-bound estimate of total TCR beta diversity. Through fastp at Q25 and MiXCR, TCRdb rebuilt clones from the public reads, retaining in-frame beta chains. Rows with a matching CDR3 protein are joined into one entry that keeps the most common DNA and genes. The V and J calls shown here were made by TCRdb, not taken from the authors' results. The sample yields 1.2 million to 1.5 million distinct CDR3 sequences; 40% to 50% were counted once. Roughly 7.9% of the sample is taken by the ten largest.

Donors were about 36 systemically healthy Caucasian individuals from Russia aged roughly 6 to 95 years. Ten milliliters of peripheral blood were collected from each donor into EDTA-treated Vacutainer tubes. Ficoll-Paque density-gradient centrifugation was used to isolate PBMCs, with at least 6 million per sample. Total RNA was extracted from PBMCs with Trizol reagent, with at least 5.5 micrograms obtained per sample. The percentages of naive CD45RAhigh/CD27high T cells were determined by flow cytometry on a PBMC aliquot from every donor. This clonotype was seen only a few times. It lacks a known antigen. It has no much larger one-base neighbor in the sample; base qualities were not kept. General findings and caveats noted by the study authors: Compared with the aged group, the long-lived group had more naive CD4+ T cells, fewer expanded clones and increased TCR diversity, a pattern suggesting age selection. The percentage of naive T cells measured by flow cytometry correlated strongly with observed TCR beta diversity. Donor CMV infection status was unknown, potentially confounding age-related changes in expanded clonotypes. Observed TCR beta diversity per million T cells fell roughly linearly with age, and a significant reduction was already apparent by age around 40. Total diversity estimates from one million sequenced T cells were considered lower bounds and underestimates. Because profiling used bulk unsorted PBMCs, naive and antigen-experienced compartments could not be compared conclusively.

Counted from cysteine to phenylalanine, this CDR3 has 13 amino acids. Only the CDR3 region is kept as DNA, spanning 39 bases read in frame from base 1. Reading the germline V gene gives CDR1 KGHDR and CDR2 SFDVKD. At the junction V is shortened by 6 bases and J by 10 bases, with 15 bases in between. Here the chain combines TRBV24-1 and TRBJ2-1, with TRBD2 tentatively as D gene (6 bases match). The origin of this receptor is a woman under 30 in good health. Sequenced: blood. The CDR3 has the sequence CATSRPGGREQFF. In nucleotide form, the sequence is TGTGCCACCAGTCGGCCTGGGGGGAGAGAGCAGTTCTTC.